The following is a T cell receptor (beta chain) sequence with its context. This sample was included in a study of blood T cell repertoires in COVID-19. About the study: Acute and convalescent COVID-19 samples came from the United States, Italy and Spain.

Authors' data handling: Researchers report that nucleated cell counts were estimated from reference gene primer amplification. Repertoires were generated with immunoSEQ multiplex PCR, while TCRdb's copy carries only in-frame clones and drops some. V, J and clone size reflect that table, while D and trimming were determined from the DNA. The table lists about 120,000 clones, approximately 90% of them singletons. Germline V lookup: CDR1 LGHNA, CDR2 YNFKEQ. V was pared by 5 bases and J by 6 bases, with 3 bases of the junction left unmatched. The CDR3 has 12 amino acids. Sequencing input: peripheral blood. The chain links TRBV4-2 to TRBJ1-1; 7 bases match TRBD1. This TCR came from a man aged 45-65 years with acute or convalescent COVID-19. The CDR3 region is CASSLTGSEAFF. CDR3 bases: TGTGCCAGCAGCTTGACAGGGTCTGAAGCTTTCTTT.